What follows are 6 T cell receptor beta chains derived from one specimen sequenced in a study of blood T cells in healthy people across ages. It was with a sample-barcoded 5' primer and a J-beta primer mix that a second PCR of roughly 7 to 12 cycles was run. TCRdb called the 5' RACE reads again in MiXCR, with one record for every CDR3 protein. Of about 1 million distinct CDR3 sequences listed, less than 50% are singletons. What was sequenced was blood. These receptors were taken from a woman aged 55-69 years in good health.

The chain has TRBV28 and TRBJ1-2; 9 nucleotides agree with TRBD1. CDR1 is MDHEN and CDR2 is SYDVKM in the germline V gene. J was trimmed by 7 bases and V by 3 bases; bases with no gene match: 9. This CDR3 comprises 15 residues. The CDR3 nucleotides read TGTGCCAGCAGTTTCTCCAGGGGACAGGGTGCTGGCTACACCTTC. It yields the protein CASSFSRGQGAGYTF.

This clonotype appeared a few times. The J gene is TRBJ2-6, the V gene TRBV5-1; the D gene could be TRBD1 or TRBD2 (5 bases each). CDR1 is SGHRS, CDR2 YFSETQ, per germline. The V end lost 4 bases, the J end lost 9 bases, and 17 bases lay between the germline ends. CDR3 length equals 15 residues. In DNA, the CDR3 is TGCGCCAGCAGCCCGACCGGGGCCCGAGACAACGTCCTGACTTTC. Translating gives CASSPTGARDNVLTF.

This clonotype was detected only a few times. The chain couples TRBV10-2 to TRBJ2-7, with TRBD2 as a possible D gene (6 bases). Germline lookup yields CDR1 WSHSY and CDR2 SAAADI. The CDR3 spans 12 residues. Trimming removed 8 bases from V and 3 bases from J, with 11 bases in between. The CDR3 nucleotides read TGCGCCAGCCGAACGGGACTCTACGAGCAGTACTTC. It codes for CASRTGLYEQYF.

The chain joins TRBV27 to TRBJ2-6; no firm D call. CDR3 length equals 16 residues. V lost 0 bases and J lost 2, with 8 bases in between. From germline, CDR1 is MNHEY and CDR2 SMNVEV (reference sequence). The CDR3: CASSLSVFAGANVLTF. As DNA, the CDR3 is TGTGCCAGCAGTTTATCGGTCTTCGCTGGGGCCAACGTCCTGACTTTC.

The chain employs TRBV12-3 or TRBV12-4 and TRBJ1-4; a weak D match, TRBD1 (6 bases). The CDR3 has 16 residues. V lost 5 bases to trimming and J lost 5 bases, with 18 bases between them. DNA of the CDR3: TGTGCCAGCAGTCCCTCCCCCCCGGACAGAAATGAAAAACTGTTTTTT. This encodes CASSPSPPDRNEKLFF.

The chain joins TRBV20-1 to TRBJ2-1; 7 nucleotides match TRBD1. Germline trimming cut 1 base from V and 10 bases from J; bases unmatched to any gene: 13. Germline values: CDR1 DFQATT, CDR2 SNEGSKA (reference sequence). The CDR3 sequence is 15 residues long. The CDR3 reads CSARVRTGNPYEQFF. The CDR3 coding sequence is TGCAGTGCTAGAGTCCGGACAGGCAATCCCTACGAGCAGTTCTTC.